This paragraph covers one T cell receptor (beta chain) sequence. CDR3 length: 13 residues. The germline V gene encodes CDR1 SQVTM and CDR2 ANQGSEA. V was shortened by 6 bases and J by 5 bases, with 14 bases between the two germline ends. This sample stems from a study of blood T cell repertoires in COVID-19. Across the whole study: Acute and convalescent COVID-19 specimens originated in the United States, Italy and Spain. Sources were T cells, B-cell-depleted T cells, or PBMCs; the material itself was cDNA or gDNA.

As processed by the authors: Cell counts per sample came from amplifying reference gene primers. The repertoire was sequenced with immunoSEQ multiplex PCR; TCRdb's copy has only in-frame clones and lacks some. V and J calls and clone size are as listed in that table; D and trimming were resolved from the DNA. Seen here are 95,000 to 150,000 clones, over 65% observed once, and the top ten hold 4.5%. What was sequenced was peripheral blood. The chain joins TRBV29-1 to TRBJ2-1, with D perhaps matching TRBD2 (7 bases). The clonotype was recovered from a woman aged 65 to 85 with acute or convalescent COVID-19. CDR3 nucleotides: TGCAGCGTCGAGGGGGAGGGAGACAATGAGCAGTTCTTC. Translating gives CSVEGEGDNEQFF.